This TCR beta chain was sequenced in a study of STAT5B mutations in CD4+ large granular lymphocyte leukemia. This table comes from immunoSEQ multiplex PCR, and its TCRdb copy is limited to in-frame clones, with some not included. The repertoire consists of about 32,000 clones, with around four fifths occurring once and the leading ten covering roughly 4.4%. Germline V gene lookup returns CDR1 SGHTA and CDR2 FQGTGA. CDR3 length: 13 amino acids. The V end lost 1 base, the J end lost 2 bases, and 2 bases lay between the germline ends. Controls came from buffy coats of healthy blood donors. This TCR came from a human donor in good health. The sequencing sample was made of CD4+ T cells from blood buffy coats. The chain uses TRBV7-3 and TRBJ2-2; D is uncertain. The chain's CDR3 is CASSLSNTGELFF. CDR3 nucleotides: TGTGCCAGCAGCTTAAGTAACACCGGGGAGCTGTTTTTT. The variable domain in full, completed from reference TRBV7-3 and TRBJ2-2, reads GAGVSQTPSNKVTEKGKYVELRCDPISGHTALYWYRQSLGQGPEFLIYFQGTGAADDSGLPNDRFFAVRPEGSVSTLKIQRTERGDSAVYLCASSLSNTGELFFGEGSRLTVL.